These 5 T cell receptor beta chains share one sample of origin, sequenced in a study of control samples from healthy donors and cancer patients. Some clones are missing from TCRdb's copy, which holds only in-frame ones; the method was immunoSEQ multiplex PCR. The top ten clones hold around 8.2% of a sample with just under 100,000 clones, 93% of them seen once. The specimen sequenced was blood. Receptor source: a young man in good health.

This chain joins TRBV18 and TRBJ1-1; D call uncertain. Trimming took 4 bases from V and 7 from J, leaving 7 bases between them. The germline V gene has CDR1 KGHSH and CDR2 LQKENI. This CDR3 has 11 residues. CDR3 bases: TGTGCCAGCTCACAGGACGGTGAAGCTTTCTTT. Protein product: CASSQDGEAFF.

The V gene is TRBV9, the J gene TRBJ1-3, with unresolved D. V gave up 1 base and J gave up 0 bases, with 14 bases separating them. The CDR3 has 17 residues. From germline, CDR1 is SGDLS and CDR2 YYNGEE. This CDR3 is CASSVTFADYSGNTIYF. DNA of the CDR3: TGTGCCAGCAGCGTAACATTCGCCGACTACTCTGGAAACACCATATATTTT.

V is TRBV6-4 and J is TRBJ2-1, with D possibly being TRBD2 (7 bases). The CDR3 consists of 15 residues. Germline CDR1 reads MRHNA; CDR2 reads SNTAGT. Trimming took off 6 bases at V and 8 bases at J, with 20 bases between the two ends. The CDR3 protein is CASSQMRGGLDEQFF. The CDR3 nucleotides are TGTGCCAGCAGCCAGATGAGGGGGGGCCTCGATGAGCAGTTCTTC.

Here the CDR3 reads CASSLGDYEQYF. DNA for the CDR3: TGTGCCAGCAGCCTCGGCGACTACGAGCAGTACTTC. V is TRBV5-6 and J is TRBJ2-7; D unclear. The CDR3 extends over 12 amino acids. V was cut by 4 bases and J by 3 bases, with 8 bases left in between. From germline, CDR1 is SGHDT and CDR2 YYEEEE.

J is TRBJ2-4 and V is TRBV5-1; D may be TRBD2 (5 bases). The CDR3 extends over 16 amino acids. V was trimmed by 0 bases and J by 0 bases, leaving 10 bases between them. The germline gives CDR1 SGHRS, CDR2 YFSETQ. CDR3 sequence (DNA): TGCGCCAGCAGCTTGGGGCGTACTAGAGCCAAAAACATTCAGTACTTC. It specifies CASSLGRTRAKNIQYF.